A single sample is the source of the 32 T cell receptor beta chains below, sequenced in a study of OX40 agonist ivuxolimab in advanced cancers. TCRdb keeps only in-frame clones here, not all; method: immunoSEQ multiplex PCR. The profile shows roughly 60,000 clones, about 84% of them singletons. The sequencing used CD4+ or CD8+ T cells sorted from blood, collected in a trial of the OX40 agonist ivuxolimab. These receptors were collected from an adult with an advanced solid tumor such as melanoma, head and neck, liver or kidney cancer.

The chain links TRBV5-1 to TRBJ1-4; TRBD1 is a possible D gene (5 bases). Germline V lookup: CDR1 SGHRS, CDR2 YFSETQ. V lost 4 bases and J 8 bases, leaving 18 bases between the germline ends. The CDR3 covers 15 residues. The CDR3 region is CASSLGGGFDEKLFF. The CDR3 DNA is TGCGCCAGCAGCCTCGGTGGGGGGTTCGACGAAAAACTGTTTTTT.

The V gene is TRBV4-2, the J gene TRBJ1-1; 12 bases agree with TRBD1. Unmatched junction bases numbered 9, after V lost 0 bases and J lost 4 bases. Germline-derived CDR1 and CDR2 are LGHNA and YNFKEQ. The CDR3 has 18 residues. CDR3 in amino acids: CASSQDLSGQGAGTEAFF. As DNA, the CDR3 is TGTGCCAGCAGCCAAGATCTGTCGGGACAGGGGGCAGGCACTGAAGCTTTCTTT.

The chain is built from TRBV5-4 and TRBJ1-1; TRBD1 is a possible D gene (5 bases). CDR1 SGHNT and CDR2 YYREEE come from the germline V gene (reference sequence). V lost 4 bases, J lost 1 base, and 8 bases lay in between. The CDR3 consists of 13 residues. The CDR3 loop reads CASSRTGNTEAFF. CDR3 bases: TGTGCCAGCAGCCGTACAGGGAACACTGAAGCTTTCTTT.

The chain joins TRBV6-1 to TRBJ2-4; tentatively, D is TRBD2 (7 bases). This CDR3 is built from 14 residues. Trimming left V 7 bases short and J 4 bases short, with 14 bases between. Germline lookup yields CDR1 MNHNS and CDR2 SASEGT. The CDR3 sequence: CASTLGGVKNIQYF. DNA of the CDR3: TGTGCCAGCACCCTAGGGGGGGTTAAAAACATTCAGTACTTC.

CDR3 in DNA: TGTGCCATTGCCAGCCATCAGGGGGAGGGCACTGAAGCTTTCTTT. Its protein is CAIASHQGEGTEAFF. J is TRBJ1-1 and V is TRBV10-3; TRBD1 matches 7 bases. Germline CDR1 is ENHRY and CDR2 is SYGVKD. V was pared by 9 bases and J by 4 bases, with 14 bases of the junction left unmatched. The CDR3 runs 15 residues.

The chain couples TRBV19 to TRBJ2-1; 11 bases are a match to TRBD2. Germline CDR1 LNHDA, CDR2 SQIVND (reference sequence). With 3 bases clipped from V and 4 bases from J, the junction kept 8 bases outside the gene matches. The CDR3 extends over 17 amino acids. The chain's CDR3 is CASSILASGGIYNEQFF. CDR3 coding DNA: TGTGCCAGTAGTATCCTCGCTAGCGGGGGGATTTACAATGAGCAGTTCTTC.

This rearrangement joins TRBV4-1 to TRBJ1-5, with 9 nucleotides matching TRBD1. J lost 6 bases, V lost 1 base, and 7 bases had no gene match. The CDR3 totals 16 residues. The V gene's germline CDR1 is MGHRA and CDR2 YSYEKL. The CDR3 nucleotides are TGCGCCAGCAGCCAAGGGGTGGGGACAGGGAGTCAGCCCCAGCATTTT. Amino acids: CASSQGVGTGSQPQHF.

The chain uses TRBV6-6 and TRBJ1-4, with D possibly being TRBD1 (5 bases). V was cut by 8 bases and J by 4 bases, with 11 bases left in between. From germline, CDR1 is MNHNY and CDR2 SVGAGI (reference sequence). The CDR3 covers 13 residues. DNA of the CDR3: TGTGCCAGCTCTCGGGGGGTTAATGAAAAACTGTTTTTT. Translating gives CASSRGVNEKLFF.

The genes are TRBV6-6 and TRBJ1-2, with D possibly matching TRBD1 (6 bases). Trimming took 6 bases from V and 7 from J, leaving 18 bases between them. The germline V gene encodes CDR1 MNHNY and CDR2 SVGAGI (reference sequence). CDR3 length: 14 amino acids. The CDR3, as DNA: TGTGCCAGCAGACGACAGGCCCAACGGGGTGGCTACACCTTC. It encodes CASRRQAQRGGYTF.

This chain connects TRBV5-6 to TRBJ1-1; a possible D gene is TRBD1 (5 bases). This CDR3 is built from 14 residues. Germline loops: CDR1 SGHDT, CDR2 YYEEEE. V was trimmed by 4 bases and J by 11 bases, leaving 21 bases between them. CDR3: CASSTVSGQARAFF. Written as DNA, the CDR3 is TGTGCCAGCAGCACCGTCTCCGGACAAGCGAGGGCTTTCTTT.

The genes are TRBV9 and TRBJ2-7, with 7 bases matching TRBD1. This CDR3 is 15 amino acids long. The junction had 6 bases not matched to a gene; V was cut back by 2 bases and J by 1 base. In germline, CDR1 is SGDLS, CDR2 YYNGEE. The CDR3 coding sequence is TGTGCCAGCAGCGTGTCCGGGACAGCTTCCTACGAGCAGTACTTC. Translating it yields CASSVSGTASYEQYF.

The chain combines TRBV28 with TRBJ2-7; TRBD1 matches 9 bases. The J segment lost 2 bases and the V segment lost 7 bases, leaving 6 bases of the junction unmatched. Germline CDR1 and CDR2: MDHEN and SYDVKM. This CDR3 contains 14 residues. CDR3 DNA sequence: TGTGCCAGCAATCTACAGGGGGCGGCCTACGAGCAGTACTTC. Translated, it gives CASNLQGAAYEQYF.

This chain uses TRBV6-1 with TRBJ2-7; D unresolved. Trimming took 1 base from V and 7 from J, leaving 11 bases between them. Germline CDR1 MNHNS, CDR2 SASEGT. There are 13 residues in the CDR3. This CDR3 reads CASSEGVLGEQYF. Written as DNA, the CDR3 is TGTGCCAGCAGTGAAGGGGTCCTAGGGGAGCAGTACTTC.

This chain joins TRBV30 and TRBJ1-6, with 7 bases aligning to TRBD1. The germline gives CDR1 GTSNPN, CDR2 SVGIG (reference sequence). V shed 5 bases, J shed 1 base, and the junction held 2 bases outside the gene matches. This CDR3 has 14 amino acids. CDR3 amino acids: CAWDRDSYNSPLHF. DNA for the CDR3: TGTGCCTGGGACAGGGATTCCTATAATTCACCCCTCCACTTT.

The rearrangement joins TRBV4-3 to TRBJ1-2, with 9 bases lining up with TRBD1. The V and J ends lost 5 bases and 6 bases, in that order; junction bases with no gene match: 7. The CDR3 is made up of 14 amino acids. Looked up from germline, CDR1 is LGHNA and CDR2 is YSLEER. CDR3 sequence (DNA): TGCGCCAGCAGCGGAGGACAGGGGCGGGATGGCTACACCTTC. The encoded protein is CASSGGQGRDGYTF.

This clone was detected only once. The chain has TRBV7-8 and TRBJ2-7, with TRBD1 matching 7 bases. V dropped 3 bases and J dropped 2; count of bases not matched to a gene: 7. This CDR3 has 15 residues. From germline, CDR1 is SGHVS and CDR2 FQNEAQ. CDR3 nucleotides: TGTGCCAGCAGCTTGGACGGGACAGCCACCTACGAGCAGTACTTC. Its protein is CASSLDGTATYEQYF.

The rearrangement links TRBV11-2 to TRBJ2-1; 9 bases are shared with TRBD2. Losses at the gene ends were 3 bases for V and 9 bases for J; bases not matched to a gene: 9. CDR1 SGHAT and CDR2 FQNNGV come from the germline V gene. The CDR3 is 15 amino acids. The CDR3 DNA follows: TGTGCCAGCAGCTTGTTACAGCGGGGGGACGGTGAGCAGTTCTTC. Translated, it gives CASSLLQRGDGEQFF.

The gene calls are TRBV28 and TRBJ1-5; 7 bases are a match to TRBD1. CDR1 MDHEN and CDR2 SYDVKM come from the germline V gene. This CDR3 has 14 amino acids. J lost 2 bases, V lost 4 bases, and 2 bases had no gene match. DNA for the CDR3: TGTGCCAGCAGTTCAGGGGGAGGCAATCAGCCCCAGCATTTT. Its translation: CASSSGGGNQPQHF.

The gene calls are TRBV6-6 and TRBJ1-1; D is perhaps TRBD1 (5 bases). Germline V gene lookup returns CDR1 MNHNY and CDR2 SVGAGI (reference sequence). The CDR3 spans 13 residues. Trimming took off 11 bases at V and 5 bases at J, with 18 bases between the two ends. CDR3 nucleotides: TGTGCCTTAAACGGGGGGGTCAGGACTGAAGCTTTCTTT. Its protein product is CALNGGVRTEAFF.

The V call is TRBV18, the J call TRBJ2-7; D is unresolved. This CDR3 spans 14 amino acids. Germline loops: CDR1 KGHSH, CDR2 LQKENI. The V gene lost 0 bases and the J gene lost 5 bases, with 11 bases spanning the gap. DNA for the CDR3: TGTGCCAGCTCACCACCGGGCTCTCGGAACGAGCAGTACTTC. It yields the protein CASSPPGSRNEQYF.

About this clone: Germline is not matched at one junction end, which may reflect a read error. The chain recombines TRBV5-4 with TRBJ2-1, with 8 bases aligning to TRBD2. The CDR3 length is 14 residues. Germline CDR1 SGHNT, CDR2 YYREEE (reference sequence). The CDR3 DNA reads TGTGCCAGCAGCTCCGCGGGGGGCCCCCCCCTCTATATCTTC. Translated, it gives CASSSAGGPPLYIF.

This chain links TRBV7-2 with TRBJ2-7, with 8 bases fitting TRBD1. With V trimmed by 3 bases and J by 5 bases, 3 bases remained unmatched. There are 13 residues in the CDR3. Per germline, CDR1 SGHTA and CDR2 FQGNSA. The CDR3 loop is CASSFQQGDEQYF. DNA of the CDR3: TGTGCCAGCAGCTTTCAACAGGGGGACGAGCAGTACTTC.

This chain connects TRBV7-9 to TRBJ1-4; D gene ambiguous. The V gene lost 1 base and the J gene lost 5 bases, with 8 bases spanning the gap. The CDR3 totals 14 residues. Germline V lookup: CDR1 SEHNR, CDR2 FQNEAQ (reference sequence). The CDR3 reads CASSLVGRNEKLFF. The CDR3 nucleotides are TGTGCCAGCAGCTTAGTCGGAAGGAATGAAAAACTGTTTTTT.

The J gene is TRBJ1-4, the V gene TRBV6-5; D is uncertain. Germline CDR1 and CDR2: MNHEY and SVGAGI. The CDR3 is 13 residues long. The ends were cut back, 6 bases at V and 1 base at J, with 6 bases in the middle. This CDR3 reads CASRLETNEKLFF. For the CDR3, the DNA is TGTGCCAGCAGGCTCGAAACTAATGAAAAACTGTTTTTT.

The chain employs TRBV10-3 and TRBJ2-5; D uncertain. CDR1 and CDR2 from the germline V gene are ENHRY and SYGVKD. The V end was cut by 10 bases, the J end by 7 bases, with 22 bases between. CDR3 length equals 14 residues. CDR3 amino acids: CATEQDRGLGTQYF. In nucleotides, the CDR3 is TGTGCCACCGAACAAGACCGAGGTCTAGGGACCCAGTACTTC.

J is TRBJ1-4 and V is TRBV9, with a tentative D call TRBD1 (6 bases). Germline loops: CDR1 SGDLS, CDR2 YYNGEE. The CDR3 has 15 residues. V was cut by 2 bases and J by 6 bases, with 14 bases left in between. Written as DNA, the CDR3 is TGTGCCAGCAGCGTGTCGACAGGAGGGTATGAAAAACTGTTTTTT. Its protein is CASSVSTGGYEKLFF.

The V and J genes are TRBV5-1 and TRBJ1-2; 9 positions agree with TRBD1. The CDR3 totals 15 residues. Germline V gives CDR1 SGHRS, CDR2 YFSETQ. V lost 0 bases and J lost 6; bases outside the gene matches: 6. The CDR3 loop reads CASSLVGQGRDGYTF. The DNA of the CDR3 is TGCGCCAGCAGCTTGGTGGGACAGGGCCGGGATGGCTACACCTTC.

The chain is built from TRBV7-2 and TRBJ2-7, with D perhaps being TRBD1 or TRBD2 (6 bases each). Germline assignment: CDR1 SGHTA and CDR2 FQGNSA. The CDR3 loop spans 13 amino acids. V gave up 7 bases and J gave up 3 bases, with 13 bases separating them. DNA of the CDR3: TGTGCCAGCATCCTCGGGGGCGGCTACGAGCAGTACTTC. Translating gives CASILGGGYEQYF.

Here the CDR3 reads CASSLNSIAGTQETQYF. The CDR3 DNA sequence: TGTGCCAGCAGCTTAAATAGTATAGCGGGCACCCAAGAGACCCAGTACTTC. The J gene is TRBJ2-5, the V gene TRBV7-2, with 7 bases that match TRBD2. Germline-derived CDR1 and CDR2 are SGHTA and FQGNSA. The CDR3 extends over 17 amino acids. V shed 2 bases and J 1 base; nucleotides not matched to a gene: 10. Using reference TRBV7-2 and TRBJ2-5 for the parts outside the CDR3, the full variable domain is GAGVSQSPSNKVTEKGKDVELRCDPISGHTALYWYRQSLGQGLEFLIYFQGNSAPDKSGLPSDRFSAERTGGSVSTLTIQRTQQEDSAVYLCASSLNSIAGTQETQYFGPGTRLLVL.

V usage is TRBV7-9 and J usage is TRBJ1-5; TRBD1 is a possible D gene (5 bases). Trimming removed 5 bases at V and 7 bases at J, with 18 bases between. Germline values: CDR1 SEHNR, CDR2 FQNEAQ (reference sequence). The CDR3 is 15 residues long. CDR3 bases: TGTGCCAGCAGCCAAGGAGGGGTTGAGGGCCAGCCCCAGCATTTT. Amino acid sequence: CASSQGGVEGQPQHF.

The chain is built from TRBV27 and TRBJ1-2; 9 positions agree with TRBD1. The V gene end was trimmed by 9 bases and the J gene end by 4 bases; junction bases not matched to a gene: 9. Germline V gene sequence: CDR1 MNHEY, CDR2 SMNVEV (reference sequence). The CDR3 runs to 14 residues. Here the CDR3 DNA reads TGTGCCAGTACAGGGACAGGGTCGGCCTATGGCTACACCTTC. This codes for CASTGTGSAYGYTF.

As DNA, the CDR3 is TGTGCCAGCAGCTTACTTGCTCCGGGGGAGACCCAGTACTTC. This gives the protein CASSLLAPGETQYF. This chain connects TRBV7-3 to TRBJ2-5, with D tentatively TRBD2 (5 bases). V shed 2 bases and J shed 5 bases, with 12 bases lying between them. The CDR3 totals 14 residues. Germline V gene lookup returns CDR1 SGHTA and CDR2 FQGTGA.